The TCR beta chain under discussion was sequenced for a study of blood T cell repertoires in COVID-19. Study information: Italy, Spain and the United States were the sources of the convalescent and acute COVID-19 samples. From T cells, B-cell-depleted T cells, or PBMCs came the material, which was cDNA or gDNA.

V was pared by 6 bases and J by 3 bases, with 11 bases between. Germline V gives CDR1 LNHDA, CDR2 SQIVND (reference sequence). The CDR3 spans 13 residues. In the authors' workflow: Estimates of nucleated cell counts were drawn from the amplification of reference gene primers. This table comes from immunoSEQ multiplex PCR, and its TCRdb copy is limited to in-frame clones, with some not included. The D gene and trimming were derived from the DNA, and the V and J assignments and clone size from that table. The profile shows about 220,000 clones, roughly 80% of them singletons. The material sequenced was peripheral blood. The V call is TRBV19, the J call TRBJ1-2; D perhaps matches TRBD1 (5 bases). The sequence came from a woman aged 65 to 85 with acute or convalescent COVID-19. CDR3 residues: CASSAGFDYGYTF. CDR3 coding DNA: TGTGCCAGTAGCGCAGGGTTTGACTATGGCTACACCTTC.